This T cell receptor (beta chain) comes out of a study of cytomegalovirus exposure and HLA in healthy donors. The germline gives CDR1 SGHRS, CDR2 YFSETQ. The CDR3 length is 16 residues. The J segment lost 5 bases and the V segment lost 0 bases, leaving 10 bases of the junction unmatched. Amplification used 60 Vbeta primers and 13 Jbeta primers. Sequencing was performed with immunoSEQ multiplex PCR; in TCRdb, only in-frame clones are kept and a portion is missing. The data hold 100,000 to 120,000 clones, with approximately 16% observed a single time. The chain carries TRBV5-1 and TRBJ2-7; 8 bases fit TRBD2. The material sequenced was PBMCs. The sequence derives from a female donor in good health and CMV-seronegative. The CDR3 is CASSLVAWGAGDEQYF. CDR3 in DNA: TGCGCCAGCAGCTTGGTGGCGTGGGGAGCGGGGGACGAGCAGTACTTC.